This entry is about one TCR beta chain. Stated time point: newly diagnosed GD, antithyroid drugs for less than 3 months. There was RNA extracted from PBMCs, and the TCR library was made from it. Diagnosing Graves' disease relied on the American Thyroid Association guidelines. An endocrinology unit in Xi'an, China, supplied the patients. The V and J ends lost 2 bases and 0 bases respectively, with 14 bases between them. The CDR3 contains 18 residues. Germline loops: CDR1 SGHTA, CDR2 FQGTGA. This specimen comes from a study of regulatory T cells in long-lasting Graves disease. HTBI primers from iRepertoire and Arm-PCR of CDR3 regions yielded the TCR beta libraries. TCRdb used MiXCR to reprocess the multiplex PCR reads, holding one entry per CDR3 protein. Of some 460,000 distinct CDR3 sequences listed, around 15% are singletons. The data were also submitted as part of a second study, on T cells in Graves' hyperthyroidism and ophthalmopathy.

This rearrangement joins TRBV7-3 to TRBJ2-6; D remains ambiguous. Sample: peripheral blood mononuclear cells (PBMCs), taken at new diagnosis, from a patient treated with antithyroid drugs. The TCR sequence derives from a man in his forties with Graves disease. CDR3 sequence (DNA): TGTGCCAGCAGCTTAGCACCCCTGGACCACTCTGGGGCCAACGTCCTGACTTTC. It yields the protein CASSLAPLDHSGANVLTF.